Listed below are T cell receptor beta chains from one sample, sequenced in a study of blood T cell repertoires in COVID-19. Clones were read by immunoSEQ multiplex PCR, and TCRdb kept only the in-frame ones, dropping some. The table has about 310,000 clones, around 90% seen once. What was sequenced was peripheral blood. Source of these receptors: a man over 45 with active or convalescent COVID-19. CDR3s include the opening cysteine and the closing phenylalanine or tryptophan. The D gene is left open where the match is weak. Clone size appears in some rows only: once, few, many, or a class for an expanded clone.

>NA|TRBD2|TRBJ2-3|TRBV10-1
TGCGCCAGCAGTCCGGGACTAGCGGGAGAAGGAGATACGCAGTATTTT
CASSPGLAGEGDTQYF
>NA|NA|TRBJ2-5|TRBV25-1
TGTGCCAGCACTCCAGGGATGGGAGAGACCCAGTACTTC
CASTPGMGETQYF
>NA|NA|TRBJ1-5|TRBV5-6
TGTGCCAGCAGCTTGGGGGGCCGGGGGATCAATCAGCCCCAGCATTTT
CASSLGGRGINQPQHF
>NA|NA|TRBJ1-2|TRBV15
TGTGCCACCAGCAGAGGGGCGGGGGCCGGGTATGGCTACACCTTC
CATSRGAGAGYGYTF
>once|TRBD2|TRBJ2-2|TRBV2
TGTGCCAGCAGTACTAGCGGGAGGGCCGGGGAGCTGTTTTTT
CASSTSGRAGELFF
>NA|TRBD1|TRBJ2-7|TRBV5-5
TGTGCCAGCAGCCGATTCGGGACAGATTCCGAAGGGTACTTC
CASSRFGTDSEGYF
>NA|NA|TRBJ2-7|TRBV11-1
TGTGCCAGCAGTCAGACTCAGTACGAGCAGTACTTC
CASSQTQYEQYF
>NA|TRBD1|TRBJ1-6|TRBV5-4
TGTGCCAGCAGCTTGGATCAGTCGGGACAGGGAAATTCACCCCTCCACTTT
CASSLDQSGQGNSPLHF
>NA|NA|TRBJ1-1|TRBV28
TGTGCCAGCAGTTTATGGGCGGGTTCCGGGGACACTGAAGCTTTCTTT
CASSLWAGSGDTEAFF
>NA|NA|TRBJ1-5|TRBV3-1/TRBV3-2
TGTGCCAGCAGCCAGGGGGGCGCGGGGGGTCAGCCCCAGCATTTT
CASSQGGAGGQPQHF
>NA|NA|TRBJ2-3|TRBV6-6
TGTGCCAGCAGTTACTCCCAGGGCCGGACAGATACGCAGTATTTT
CASSYSQGRTDTQYF
>NA|NA|TRBJ1-3|TRBV6-4
TGTGCCAGCTACCCTAGGACTGGAAACACCATATATTTT
CASYPRTGNTIYF
>NA|TRBD2|TRBJ2-5|TRBV9
TGTGCCAGCAGCCCTAAACCCCGGACTAGCGGGTCACAAGAGACCCAGTACTTC
CASSPKPRTSGSQETQYF
>NA|NA|TRBJ1-2|TRBV18
TGTGCCAGCTCACCCCCGCCGGGGGTAAATAATGGCTACACCTTC
CASSPPPGVNNGYTF
>NA|NA|TRBJ2-1|TRBV13
TGTGCCAGCAGCCTTCTAAGCGGAGGCAATGAGCAGTTCTTC
CASSLLSGGNEQFF
>NA|NA|TRBJ1-1|TRBV7-9
TGTGCCAGCAGTACACCGAACACTGAAGCTTTCTTT
CASSTPNTEAFF
>NA|TRBD1|TRBJ1-4|TRBV6-5
TGTGCCAGCATCGGGACAGACCTTTTCGAAAAACTGTTTTTT
CASIGTDLFEKLFF
>NA|TRBD1|TRBJ2-1|TRBV7-6
TGTGCCAGCAGCTTAGTAGGACAGGGGGCCCTCAATGAGCAGTTCTTC
CASSLVGQGALNEQFF
>once|TRBD1|TRBJ1-6|TRBV6-5
TGTGCCAGCAGTTACTCGAGGGACAGAGGTTCACCCCTCCACTTT
CASSYSRDRGSPLHF
>NA|TRBD1|TRBJ1-5|TRBV5-1
TGCGCCAGCAGGCGGGACAGTCTATCCAATCAGCCCCAGCATTTT
CASRRDSLSNQPQHF
>NA|NA|TRBJ1-2|TRBV28
TGTGCCAGCAGTCCCCTCGGAGGGTTAGGCTACACCTTC
CASSPLGGLGYTF
>NA|TRBD1|TRBJ1-1|TRBV6-5
TGTGCCAGCAGCCTGACAGGGGCAGGTATGACTGAAGCTTTCTTT
CASSLTGAGMTEAFF
>NA|TRBD1|TRBJ1-2|TRBV28
TGTGCCAGCAACCTCCCGGGGAGACAGGGTCGATATGGCTACACCTTC
CASNLPGRQGRYGYTF
>NA|TRBD1|TRBJ2-7|TRBV5-1
TGCGCCAGCAGCGCACGACAGGGGGCCTACGAGCAGTACTTC
CASSARQGAYEQYF
>NA|TRBD2|TRBJ2-5|TRBV7-8
TGTGCCAGCAGCTTGCGACTAGCGGTTGAAGAGACCCAGTACTTC
CASSLRLAVEETQYF
>NA|TRBD1|TRBJ1-2|TRBV9
TGTGCCAGCAGCGTAGGGGACAGTATAGGTGGCTACACCTTC
CASSVGDSIGGYTF
>NA|NA|TRBJ2-3|TRBV7-8
TGTGCCAGCAGCCTTGGGACATTCACAGATACGCAGTATTTT
CASSLGTFTDTQYF
>NA|NA|TRBJ2-2|TRBV5-1
TGCGCCAGCAGCTTGTTGGCGGCCGGGGAGCTGTTTTTT
CASSLLAAGELFF
>NA|NA|TRBJ1-2|TRBV5-8
TGTGCCAGCAGCTTGATAACAGGCGCTAACTATGGCTACACCTTC
CASSLITGANYGYTF
>NA|NA|TRBJ2-6|TRBV2
TGTGCCAGCAGTGGCGACAGCTACTCTGGGGCCAACGTCCTGACTTTC
CASSGDSYSGANVLTF
>NA|TRBD2|TRBJ2-2|TRBV24-1
TGTGCCACCAGTGACTCCAGGACTAGCGGGATCGTCGGGGAGCTGTTTTTT
CATSDSRTSGIVGELFF
>NA|NA|TRBJ2-7|TRBV30
TGTGCCTGGAGTGTAGGTTACCGGGGATACGAGCAGTACTTC
CAWSVGYRGYEQYF
>NA|TRBD1|TRBJ2-3|TRBV27
TGTGCCAGCAGTTCTCTCGGGACAGGGGTAACCTATACGCAGTATTTT
CASSSLGTGVTYTQYF
>NA|TRBD2|TRBJ2-4|TRBV7-2
TGTGCCAGCAGCTTAATCTGGACTAGCGGGAGGGCCGTATCGGACATTCAGTACTTC
CASSLIWTSGRAVSDIQYF
>NA|NA|TRBJ1-1|TRBV7-9
TGTGCCAGCAGCTTAGCCGGGAACACTGAAGCTTTCTTT
CASSLAGNTEAFF
>NA|NA|TRBJ2-7|TRBV7-2
TGTGCCAGCAGCTTAGTAGGACAGAGCTCCTACGAGCAGTACTTC
CASSLVGQSSYEQYF
>few|NA|TRBJ1-1|TRBV18
TGTGCCAGCTCACGAGACGGGTTCAACACTGAAGCTTTCTTT
CASSRDGFNTEAFF
>once|NA|TRBJ1-1|TRBV19
TGTGCCAGCACGGGTTATAGGAACACTGAAGCTTTCTTT
CASTGYRNTEAFF
>NA|TRBD1|TRBJ1-2|TRBV6-5
TGTGCCAGCAGTCGCTCGACAGGGTCAAGCGGCTACACCTTC
CASSRSTGSSGYTF
>NA|NA|TRBJ2-1|TRBV9
TGTGCCAGCAGCGCGCGCCTAGCGTCGGGTAATGAGCAGTTCTTC
CASSARLASGNEQFF
>NA|TRBD1|TRBJ2-7|TRBV2
TGTGCCAGCAGTCCTCGGACAGGCGCCTACGAGCAGTACTTC
CASSPRTGAYEQYF
>NA|NA|TRBJ2-1|TRBV7-9
TGTGCCAGCAGCTTAGTCTCCAATGAGCAGTTCTTC
CASSLVSNEQFF
>NA|NA|TRBJ2-5|TRBV30
TGTGCCTGCGGAGAGACCCAGTACTTC
CACGETQYF
>NA|NA|TRBJ2-1|TRBV7-9
TGTGCCAGCAGCTTAGGAGGGGGGGCGTCTTACAATGAGCAGTTCTTC
CASSLGGGASYNEQFF
>NA|NA|TRBJ1-2|TRBV6-5
TGTGCCAGCAGTTACGCCTCGGGATCGCCTGGCTACACCTTC
CASSYASGSPGYTF
>once|TRBD2|TRBJ2-1|TRBV14
TGTGCCAGCAGCCGACTCCTAGCGGGGGGCCTCAATGAGCAGTTCTTC
CASSRLLAGGLNEQFF
>NA|TRBD2|TRBJ2-3|TRBV9
TGTGCCAGCAGCCCCCGTACTAGCGGGGGCGCAGATACGCAGTATTTT
CASSPRTSGGADTQYF
>NA|NA|TRBJ1-5|TRBV5-4
TGTGCCAGCAGCCTCGACCGGGAGAAATCTTCTTGTTCTCAGCCCCAGCATTTT
CASSLDREKSSCSQPQHF
>NA|NA|TRBJ2-6|TRBV28
TGTGCCAGCAGTTTCCCCCGCGGCAGGGGGGTCTCTGGGGCCAACGTCCTGACTTTC
CASSFPRGRGVSGANVLTF
>NA|TRBD2|TRBJ2-5|TRBV7-2
TGTGCCAGCAGCTTAGGTACGCTAGCGGACCAAGAGACCCAGTACTTC
CASSLGTLADQETQYF
>NA|TRBD2|TRBJ2-1|TRBV7-8
TGTGCCAGCAGCCCCCTAGCGGGGGACTACAATGAGCAGTTCTTC
CASSPLAGDYNEQFF
>NA|NA|TRBJ1-4|TRBV6-5
TGTGCCAGCAGTTTGGACAGTGCAACTAATGAAAAACTGTTTTTT
CASSLDSATNEKLFF
>NA|NA|TRBJ1-5|TRBV6-1
TGTGCCAGCAGTGAAGAACTATTATTGGGGGTAGGGGGTCAGCCCCAGCATTTT
CASSEELLLGVGGQPQHF
>NA|TRBD1|TRBJ2-3|TRBV4-3
TGCGCCAGCAGCCAAGGTCAGGCAGGGGGCGCAGATACGCAGTATTTT
CASSQGQAGGADTQYF
>NA|NA|TRBJ1-6|TRBV6-6
TGTGCCAGCAGTTACTCCGGGGAGAGCTCACCCCTCCACTTT
CASSYSGESSPLHF
>NA|NA|TRBJ2-3|TRBV24-1
TGTGCCACCTCCCAAACAGCTACAGATACGCAGTATTTT
CATSQTATDTQYF